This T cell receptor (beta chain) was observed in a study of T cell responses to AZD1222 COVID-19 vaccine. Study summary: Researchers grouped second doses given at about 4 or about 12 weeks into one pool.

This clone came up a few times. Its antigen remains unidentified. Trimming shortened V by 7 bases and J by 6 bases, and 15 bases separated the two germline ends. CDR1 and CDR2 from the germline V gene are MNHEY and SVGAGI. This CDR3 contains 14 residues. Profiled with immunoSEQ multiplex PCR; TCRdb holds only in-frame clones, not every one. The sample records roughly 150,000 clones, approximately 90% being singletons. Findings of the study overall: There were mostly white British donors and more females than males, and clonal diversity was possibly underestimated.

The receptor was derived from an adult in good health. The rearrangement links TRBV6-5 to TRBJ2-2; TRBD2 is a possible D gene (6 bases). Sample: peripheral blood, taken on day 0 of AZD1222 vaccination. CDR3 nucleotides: TGTGCCAGCACCCAGGGACTTCAGTCCGGGGAGCTGTTTTTT. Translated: CASTQGLQSGELFF.